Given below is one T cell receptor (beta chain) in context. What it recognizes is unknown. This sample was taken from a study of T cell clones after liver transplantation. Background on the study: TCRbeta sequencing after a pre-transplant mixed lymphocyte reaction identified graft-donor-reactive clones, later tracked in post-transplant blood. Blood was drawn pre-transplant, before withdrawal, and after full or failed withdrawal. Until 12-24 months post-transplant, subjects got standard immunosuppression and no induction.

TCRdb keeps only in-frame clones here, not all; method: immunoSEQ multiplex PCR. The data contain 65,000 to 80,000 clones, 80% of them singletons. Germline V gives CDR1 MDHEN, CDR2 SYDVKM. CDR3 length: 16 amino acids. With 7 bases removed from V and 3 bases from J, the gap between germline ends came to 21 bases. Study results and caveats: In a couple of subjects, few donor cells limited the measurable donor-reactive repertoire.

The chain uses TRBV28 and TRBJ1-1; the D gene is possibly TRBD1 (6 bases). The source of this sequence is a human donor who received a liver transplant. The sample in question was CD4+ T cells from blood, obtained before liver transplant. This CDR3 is CASTPGGRAEDTEAFF. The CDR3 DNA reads TGTGCCAGCACCCCCGGGGGCAGGGCAGAGGACACTGAAGCTTTCTTT.